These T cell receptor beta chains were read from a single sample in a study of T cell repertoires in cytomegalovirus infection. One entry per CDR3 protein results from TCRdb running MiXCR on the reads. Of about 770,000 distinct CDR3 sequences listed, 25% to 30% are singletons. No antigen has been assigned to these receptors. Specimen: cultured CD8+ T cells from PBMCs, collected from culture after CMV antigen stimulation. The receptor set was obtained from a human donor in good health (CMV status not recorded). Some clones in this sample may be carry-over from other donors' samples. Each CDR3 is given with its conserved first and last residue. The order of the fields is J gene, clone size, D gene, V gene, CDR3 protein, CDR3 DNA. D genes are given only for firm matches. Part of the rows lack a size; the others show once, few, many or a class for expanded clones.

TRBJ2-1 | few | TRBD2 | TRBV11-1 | CASSPSGVGEQFF | TGTGCCAGCAGTCCTAGCGGGGTCGGCGAGCAGTTCTTC
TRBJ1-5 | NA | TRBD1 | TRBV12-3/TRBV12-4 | CASNPTGAQHF | TGTGCCAGCAACCCAACAGGGGCCCAGCATTTT
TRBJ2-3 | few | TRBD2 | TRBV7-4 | CASSTTSAASTDTQYF | TGTGCCAGCAGCACGACTAGCGCAGCTAGCACAGATACGCAGTATTTT
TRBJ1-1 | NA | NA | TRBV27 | CASGLTGLNTEAFF | TGTGCCAGCGGCTTAACAGGGTTGAACACTGAAGCTTTCTTT
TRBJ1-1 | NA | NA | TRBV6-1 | CASSERNGSGEAFF | TGTGCCAGCAGTGAAAGGAATGGGTCGGGTGAAGCTTTCTTT
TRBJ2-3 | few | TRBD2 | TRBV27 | CASSFSGGPGDTQYF | TGTGCCAGCAGTTTTAGCGGGGGGCCCGGGGATACGCAGTATTTT
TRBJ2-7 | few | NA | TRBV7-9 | CASSLLGRGLPRLPLAGRFEQYF | TGTGCCAGCAGCTTATTAGGCAGGGGGCTACCCCGACTGCCCCTAGCGGGGAGATTCGAGCAGTACTTC
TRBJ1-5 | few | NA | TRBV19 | CASSGWKTQAQHF | TGTGCCAGTAGTGGCTGGAAAACTCAGGCCCAGCATTTT
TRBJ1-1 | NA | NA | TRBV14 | CASSPREARRHTEAFF | TGTGCCAGCAGCCCCAGGGAGGCCCGGAGGCACACTGAAGCTTTCTTT
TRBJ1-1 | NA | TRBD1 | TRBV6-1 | CASSEALPGTGFSEAFF | TGTGCCAGCAGTGAAGCCCTTCCTGGGACAGGCTTTTCTGAAGCTTTCTTT
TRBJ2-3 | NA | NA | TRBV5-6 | CASSGGGWGDTQYF | TGTGCCAGCAGCGGAGGGGGTTGGGGAGATACGCAGTATTTT
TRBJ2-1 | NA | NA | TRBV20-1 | CSARDPGGVYNEQFF | TGCAGTGCTAGAGATCCGGGGGGCGTCTACAATGAGCAGTTCTTC
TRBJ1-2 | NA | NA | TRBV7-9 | CASSPPGANANYGYTF | TGTGCCAGCAGCCCCCCGGGGGCCAACGCTAACTATGGCTACACCTTC
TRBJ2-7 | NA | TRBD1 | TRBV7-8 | CASSKTGEVTYEQYF | TGTGCCAGCAGCAAAACAGGGGAAGTCACCTACGAGCAGTACTTC
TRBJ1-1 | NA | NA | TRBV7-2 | CASSSGVGLNTEAFF | TGTGCCAGCAGCTCAGGGGTGGGGCTGAACACTGAAGCTTTCTTT
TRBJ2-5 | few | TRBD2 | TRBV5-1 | CASELGLAGPYQETQYF | TGCGCCAGCGAGCTTGGACTAGCGGGGCCGTACCAAGAGACCCAGTACTTC
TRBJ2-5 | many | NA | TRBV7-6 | CASSRRGRQETQYF | TGTGCCAGCAGCCGGAGAGGTCGCCAAGAGACCCAGTACTTC
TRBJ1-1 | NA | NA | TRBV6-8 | CASIQSKGVAFF | TGTGCCAGCATCCAAAGTAAGGGCGTAGCTTTCTTT
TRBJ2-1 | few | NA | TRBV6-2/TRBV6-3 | CASSPASSLYNEQFF | TGTGCCAGCAGTCCCGCTAGTAGTCTCTACAATGAGCAGTTCTTC
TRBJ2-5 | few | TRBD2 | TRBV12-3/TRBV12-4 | CASSPDQGTSGGDVETQYF | TGTGCCAGCAGTCCCGACCAGGGGACTAGCGGGGGGGATGTGGAGACCCAGTACTTC
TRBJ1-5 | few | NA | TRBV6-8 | CASSYRAGAYNQPQHF | TGTGCCAGCAGTTACAGGGCAGGGGCGTACAATCAGCCCCAGCATTTT
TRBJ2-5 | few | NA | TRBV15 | CATSEIKSRGETQYF | TGTGCCACCAGCGAGATCAAGAGCCGCGGGGAGACCCAGTACTTC
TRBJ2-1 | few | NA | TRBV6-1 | CASSQSAGGIEQFF | TGTGCCAGCAGTCAGTCGGCAGGGGGGATTGAGCAGTTCTTC
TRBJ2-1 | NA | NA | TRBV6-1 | CASRSLRGNEQFF | TGTGCCAGCAGGAGCCTTCGGGGCAATGAGCAGTTCTTC
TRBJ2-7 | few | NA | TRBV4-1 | CASSPGGSEQYF | TGCGCCAGCAGTCCTGGAGGGTCGGAGCAGTACTTC
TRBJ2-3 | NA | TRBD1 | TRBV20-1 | CSAQTGTEISTDTQYF | TGCAGTGCTCAGACCGGGACAGAGATAAGCACAGATACGCAGTATTTT
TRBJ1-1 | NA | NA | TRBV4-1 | CASSQGPRGVDTEAFF | TGCGCCAGCAGCCAAGGCCCGAGGGGGGTGGACACTGAAGCTTTCTTT
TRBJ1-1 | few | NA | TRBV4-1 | CASSQDLGVDAFF | TGCGCCAGCAGCCAAGACCTAGGGGTCGACGCTTTCTTT
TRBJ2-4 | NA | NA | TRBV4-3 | CASSEGGWDIQYF | TGCGCCAGCAGCGAGGGAGGTTGGGACATTCAGTACTTC
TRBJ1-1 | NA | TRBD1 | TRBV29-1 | CSVGGQGPEAFF | TGCAGCGTTGGGGGACAGGGTCCTGAAGCTTTCTTT
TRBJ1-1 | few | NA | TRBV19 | CASSRRSGGLTEAFF | TGTGCCAGTAGTAGGCGCTCGGGGGGGCTCACTGAAGCTTTCTTT
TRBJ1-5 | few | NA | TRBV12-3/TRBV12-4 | CASSLDGGQPQHF | TGTGCCAGCAGTTTAGATGGAGGTCAGCCCCAGCATTTT
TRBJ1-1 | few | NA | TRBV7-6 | CASSSRHNTEAFF | TGTGCCAGCAGCTCCCGCCACAACACTGAAGCTTTCTTT
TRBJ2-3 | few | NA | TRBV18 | CASSRLDRSSTDTQYF | TGTGCCAGCTCACGACTCGACAGATCTAGCACAGATACGCAGTATTTT
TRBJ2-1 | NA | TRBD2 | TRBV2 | CASSEAFLAGEDWEGTSSYNEQFF | TGTGCCAGCAGTGAAGCGTTCCTAGCGGGGGAAGATTGGGAGGGGACTAGCTCCTACAATGAGCAGTTCTTC
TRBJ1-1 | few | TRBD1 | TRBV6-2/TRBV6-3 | CASSGDSLSHLDYTEAFF | TGTGCCAGCAGTGGGGACAGCCTCTCCCACCTTGACTACACTGAAGCTTTCTTT
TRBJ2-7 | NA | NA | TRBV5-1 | CASRYRDTTYEQYF | TGCGCCAGCAGATATCGGGACACCACCTACGAGCAGTACTTC
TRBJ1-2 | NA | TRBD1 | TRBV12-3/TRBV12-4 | CASSLSTGVRGYTF | TGTGCCAGCAGTCTTTCGACAGGGGTCCGAGGCTACACCTTC
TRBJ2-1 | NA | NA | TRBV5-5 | CASSRLSRGVSWENEQFF | TGTGCCAGCAGCCGACTTTCTCGGGGCGTTTCATGGGAGAATGAGCAGTTCTTC
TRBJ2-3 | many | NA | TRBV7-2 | CASSSLASRRDTQYF | TGTGCCAGCAGCTCCCTAGCGTCCCGGAGAGATACGCAGTATTTT
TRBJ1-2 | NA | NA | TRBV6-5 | CASSYLDGTLGYTF | TGTGCCAGCAGTTACCTGGACGGAACGTTGGGCTACACCTTC
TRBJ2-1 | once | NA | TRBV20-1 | CSASRGNYNEQFF | TGCAGTGCTAGTCGGGGAAACTACAATGAGCAGTTCTTC
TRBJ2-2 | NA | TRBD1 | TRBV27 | CASRMKWGQAGELFF | TGTGCCAGCAGGATGAAATGGGGACAGGCCGGGGAGCTGTTTTTT
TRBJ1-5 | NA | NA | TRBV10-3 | CAISPWWSGGAQPQHF | TGTGCCATCAGTCCCTGGTGGTCAGGAGGGGCTCAGCCCCAGCATTTT
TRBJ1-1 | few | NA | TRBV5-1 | CASSPQGAMNTEAFF | TGCGCCAGCAGCCCCCAGGGAGCCATGAACACTGAAGCTTTCTTT